The 8 T cell receptor beta chains presented below share a single source sample, sequenced in a study of T cell responses to AZD1222 COVID-19 vaccine. The method was immunoSEQ multiplex PCR; TCRdb's version includes in-frame clones alone and lacks a portion of them. The sample shows around 150,000 clones, approximately 91% of them seen only once. The sequences come from peripheral blood, collected 28 days after the second AZD1222 dose. The source is an adult who received the AZD1222 COVID-19 vaccine.

The genes are TRBV7-2 and TRBJ2-1, with TRBD2 matching 13 bases. The V gene's germline CDR1 is SGHTA and CDR2 FQGNSA. The CDR3 consists of 15 residues. V lost 4 bases and J lost 6; bases outside the gene matches: 3. The CDR3 DNA reads as TGTGCCAGCAGCTACCGACTAGCGGGGGGCAATGAGCAGTTCTTC. It is translated as CASSYRLAGGNEQFF. Supplemented by reference TRBV7-2 and TRBJ2-1, the full variable domain reads GAGVSQSPSNKVTEKGKDVELRCDPISGHTALYWYRQSLGQGLEFLIYFQGNSAPDKSGLPSDRFSAERTGGSVSTLTIQRTQQEDSAVYLCASSYRLAGGNEQFFGPGTRLTVL.

V gene TRBV5-1 combines with J gene TRBJ2-3, with TRBD1 identical over 9 bases. Germline values: CDR1 SGHRS, CDR2 YFSETQ. This CDR3 has 16 residues. V was pared by 0 bases and J by 1 base, with 3 bases of the junction left unmatched. CDR3 DNA sequence: TGCGCCAGCAGCTTGGGGGACAGGGTAGGCACAGATACGCAGTATTTT. Its translation: CASSLGDRVGTDTQYF.

This chain uses TRBV3-1 (or the pseudogene TRBV3-2) with TRBJ1-2, with 10 positions matching TRBD1. V shed 4 bases and J 8 bases; nucleotides not matched to a gene: 10. CDR3 length equals 15 residues. Germline lookup yields CDR1 LGHDT and CDR2 YNNKEL (reference sequence). CDR3: CASSPSGTGVNGYTF. The CDR3 bases are TGTGCCAGCAGCCCGAGCGGGACAGGGGTAAACGGCTACACCTTC.

The chain has TRBV27 and TRBJ2-2; D is ambiguous. Germline lookup yields CDR1 MNHEY and CDR2 SMNVEV (reference sequence). V lost 10 bases, J lost 3 bases, and 12 bases lay in between. This CDR3 has 13 residues. In DNA, the CDR3 is TGTGCCATCTCCTCACCCGACACCGGGGAGCTGTTTTTT. It yields the protein CAISSPDTGELFF.

The chain has TRBV27 and TRBJ2-1; 10 nucleotides match TRBD2. This CDR3 comprises 14 residues. Germline CDR1 and CDR2: MNHEY and SMNVEV (reference sequence). Trimming removed 4 bases from V and 7 bases from J; junction bases left unmatched: 4. The CDR3 DNA reads TGTGCCAGCAGTTCTTGGACTAGCGGTAATGAGCAGTTCTTC. Translation: CASSSWTSGNEQFF.

The V gene is TRBV19, the J gene TRBJ2-1; 9 bases agree with TRBD2. The germline V gene encodes CDR1 LNHDA and CDR2 SQIVND (reference sequence). CDR3 length equals 14 residues. J gave up 4 bases and V 6 bases, and 4 bases lay outside the gene matches. The CDR3 protein is CASRDLAGYNEQFF. The CDR3 DNA follows: TGTGCCAGTAGGGACCTAGCGGGGTACAATGAGCAGTTCTTC.

This chain joins TRBV11-2 and TRBJ2-7; D might be TRBD2 (6 bases). From germline, CDR1 is SGHAT and CDR2 FQNNGV. Trimming took off 5 bases at V and 0 bases at J, with 14 bases between the two ends. The CDR3 runs 15 residues. The CDR3 DNA follows: TGTGCCAGCAGCATTAGCGGTTTGAGCTCCTACGAGCAGTACTTC. Translated, it gives CASSISGLSSYEQYF.

This clone was counted a single time. V gene TRBV5-1 combines with J gene TRBJ1-3; a weak D match, TRBD1 (5 bases). Between the trimmed V and J ends, which lost 0 bases and 4 bases, there was a span of 8 bases. Per the germline V gene, CDR1 is SGHRS and CDR2 is YFSETQ. The CDR3 has 14 residues. This CDR3 is CASSLEGVGNTIYF. CDR3 coding DNA: TGCGCCAGCAGCTTGGAAGGGGTCGGAAACACCATATATTTT.